This T cell receptor (beta chain) was recovered during a study of blood T cell repertoires in COVID-19 (dated by TCRdb to 2018 to 2020). About the full investigation: Collaborator samples came from the United States, Italy and Spain and covered acute and convalescent phases of COVID-19. Where available, HLA class I and class II types were obtained from metadata supplied by the sample provider rather than from assay-based typing. Nearly every sample came with metadata listing a de-identified subject ID, COVID-19 status, age in years and sex. Samples were obtained from the ongoing ImmuneRACE study (first 160 participants) and from 1,254 subjects provided by 6 global collaborators. The repertoires were released in a freely available public database intended as a resource for research on the immune response to SARS-CoV-2. The prospective study material was composed of cDNA or gDNA derived from T cells, B-cell-depleted T cells, or PBMCs. Subjects who had been exposed to COVID-19, were actively infected with it, or had recovered from it provided the deeply sampled blood TCRbeta repertoires that made up the dataset. Overall study results and their limits: The quantity of clinical and demographic metadata differed by source and by participant and was supplied without curation.

TCRbeta CDR3 regions were amplified from genomic DNA using the immunoSEQ Assay, a bias-controlled multiplex PCR. As for the original processing: Nucleated cell counts per sample were estimated from amplification of reference gene primers within the assay. To quantify the absolute abundance of each unique TCRbeta CDR3 rearrangement, sequence reads were collapsed and filtered. Productive Simpson clonality was computed per sample as the square root of Simpson's diversity index over productive rearrangements. TCRdb stores this immuneACCESS table with in-frame sequences only. Part of the clones is absent; in the studies checked, under half of the shortfall reflects unresolved V genes, and no reason is known for the rest. V and J calls and clone size are given by that table; D and trimming were obtained from the DNA. For this sample the table gives approximately 140,000 clones, of which about nine tenths were detected only once. The top ten clonotypes cover 3.5% to 5% of the sample.

The germline V gene provides CDR1 KGHSH and CDR2 LQKENI. V lost 5 bases and J lost 3 bases; the stretch between them is 8 bases long. CDR3 length: 12 amino acids, cysteine to phenylalanine. Of all the DNA, just the CDR3 is kept, 36 bases in frame from base 1. The collaborating institutions used their own protocols to collect whole blood in K2EDTA tubes. For TCRbeta analysis, collaborator samples were shipped as frozen whole blood, as isolated PBMCs, or as DNA extracted from either sample type. This clone was seen a single time. Which antigen it targets is not known. No qualities accompany the bases; no much larger clone lies one base away.

The chain couples TRBV18 to TRBJ2-7, with no confident D gene call. What was sequenced was peripheral blood. The TCR comes from a woman aged 60 to 75 with active or convalescent COVID-19. The sequence in DNA is TGTGCCAGCTCAGCGGCCCACTACGAGCAGTACTTC. The translation is CASSAAHYEQYF. The CDR3 plus the reference TRBV18 and TRBJ2-7 genes for the other parts give the full variable domain: NAGVMQNPRHLVRRRGQEARLRCSPMKGHSHVYWYRQLPEEGLKFMVYLQKENIIDESGMPKERFSAEFPKEGPSILRIQQVVRGDSAAYFCASSAAHYEQYFGPGTRLTVT.